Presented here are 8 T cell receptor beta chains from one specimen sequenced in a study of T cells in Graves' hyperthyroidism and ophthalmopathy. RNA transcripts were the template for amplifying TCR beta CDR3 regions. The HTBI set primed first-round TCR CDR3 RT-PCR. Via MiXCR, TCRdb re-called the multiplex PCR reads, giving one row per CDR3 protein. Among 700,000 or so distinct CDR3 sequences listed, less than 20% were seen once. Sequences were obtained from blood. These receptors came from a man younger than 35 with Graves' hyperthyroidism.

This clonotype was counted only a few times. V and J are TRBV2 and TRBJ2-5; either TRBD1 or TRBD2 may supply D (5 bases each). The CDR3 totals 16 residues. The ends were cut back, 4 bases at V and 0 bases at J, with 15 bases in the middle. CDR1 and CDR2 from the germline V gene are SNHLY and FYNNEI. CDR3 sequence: CASSVPGTGDQETQYF. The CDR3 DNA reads TGTGCCAGCAGTGTACCCGGGACCGGAGACCAAGAGACCCAGTACTTC.

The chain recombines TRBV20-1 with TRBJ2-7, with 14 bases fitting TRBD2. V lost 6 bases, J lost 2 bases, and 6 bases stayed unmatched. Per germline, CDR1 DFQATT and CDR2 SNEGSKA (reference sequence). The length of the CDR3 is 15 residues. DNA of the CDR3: TGCAGTGCGAGGACTAGCGGGAGGCAGACCTACGAGCAGTACTTC. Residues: CSARTSGRQTYEQYF.

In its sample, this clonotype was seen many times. This CDR3 is CAIGTVGYEQYF. The DNA of the CDR3 is TGTGCCATCGGGACGGTAGGATACGAGCAGTACTTC. The chain couples TRBV7-9 to TRBJ2-7; either TRBD1 or TRBD2 may fit D (5 bases each). The germline gives CDR1 SEHNR, CDR2 FQNEAQ (reference sequence). The CDR3 spans 12 residues. V lost 10 bases and J lost 4, with 14 bases in between.

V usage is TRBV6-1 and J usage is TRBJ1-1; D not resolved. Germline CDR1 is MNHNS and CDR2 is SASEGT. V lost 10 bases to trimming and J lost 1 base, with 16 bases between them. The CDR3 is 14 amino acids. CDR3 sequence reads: CATRVRIENTEAFF. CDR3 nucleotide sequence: TGTGCCACCAGAGTCCGGATAGAGAACACTGAAGCTTTCTTT.

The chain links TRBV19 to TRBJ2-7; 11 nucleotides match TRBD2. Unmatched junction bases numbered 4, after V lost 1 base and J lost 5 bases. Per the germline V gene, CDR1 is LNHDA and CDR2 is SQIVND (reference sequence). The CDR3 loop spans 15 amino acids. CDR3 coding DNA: TGTGCCAGTAGTATAGGTATAGCGGGAGGGCACGAGCAGTACTTC. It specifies CASSIGIAGGHEQYF.

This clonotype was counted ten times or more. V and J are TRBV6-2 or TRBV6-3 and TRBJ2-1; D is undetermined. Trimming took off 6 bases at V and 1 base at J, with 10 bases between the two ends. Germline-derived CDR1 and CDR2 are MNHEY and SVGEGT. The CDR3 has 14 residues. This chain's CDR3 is CASSWTLSYNEQFF. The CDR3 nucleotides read TGTGCCAGCAGCTGGACGTTGTCCTACAATGAGCAGTTCTTC.

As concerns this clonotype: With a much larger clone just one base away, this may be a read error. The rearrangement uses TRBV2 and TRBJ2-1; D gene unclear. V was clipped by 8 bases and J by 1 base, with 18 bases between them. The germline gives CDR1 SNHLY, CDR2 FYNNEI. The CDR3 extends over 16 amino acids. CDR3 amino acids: CASGLIPPRSYNEQFF. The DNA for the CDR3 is TGTGCCAGCGGTCTCATCCCCCCTAGATCCTACAATGAGCAGTTCTTC.

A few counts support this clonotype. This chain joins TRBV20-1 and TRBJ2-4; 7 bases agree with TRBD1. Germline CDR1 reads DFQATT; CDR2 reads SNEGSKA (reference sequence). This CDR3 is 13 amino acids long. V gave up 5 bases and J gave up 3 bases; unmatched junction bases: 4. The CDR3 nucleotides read TGCAGTGCTTCCGGGACAGTCAAAAACATTCAGTACTTC. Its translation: CSASGTVKNIQYF.